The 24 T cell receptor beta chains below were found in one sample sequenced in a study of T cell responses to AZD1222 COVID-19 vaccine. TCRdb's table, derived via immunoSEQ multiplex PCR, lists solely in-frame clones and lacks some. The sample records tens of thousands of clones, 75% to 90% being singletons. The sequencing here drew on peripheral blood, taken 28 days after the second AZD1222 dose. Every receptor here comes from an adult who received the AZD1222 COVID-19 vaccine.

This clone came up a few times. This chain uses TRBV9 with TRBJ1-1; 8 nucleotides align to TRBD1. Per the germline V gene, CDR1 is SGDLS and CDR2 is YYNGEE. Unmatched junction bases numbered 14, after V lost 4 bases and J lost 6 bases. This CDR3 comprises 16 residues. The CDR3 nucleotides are TGTGCCAGCAGCACCCGGACAGGGCTCGAGGGGGCTGAAGCTTTCTTT. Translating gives CASSTRTGLEGAEAFF. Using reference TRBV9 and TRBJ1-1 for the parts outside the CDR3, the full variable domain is DSGVTQTPKHLITATGQRVTLRCSPRSGDLSVYWYQQSLDQGLQFLIQYYNGEERAKGNILERFSAQQFPDLHSELNLSSLELGDSALYFCASSTRTGLEGAEAFFGQGTRLTVV.

CDR3 bases: TGTGCCAGCAGTGAATCGGGGGCTAGCACAGATACGCAGTATTTT. It codes for CASSESGASTDTQYF. The genes are TRBV6-1 and TRBJ2-3; D could derive from TRBD1 or TRBD2 (6 bases each). Germline CDR1 and CDR2: MNHNS and SASEGT. The CDR3 is 15 residues long. Trimming left V 2 bases short and J 0 bases short, with 9 bases between.

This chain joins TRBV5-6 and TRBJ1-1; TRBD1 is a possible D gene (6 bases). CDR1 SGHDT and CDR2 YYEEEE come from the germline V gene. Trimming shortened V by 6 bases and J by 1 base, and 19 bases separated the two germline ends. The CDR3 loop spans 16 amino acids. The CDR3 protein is CASKGEGRTRNTEAFF. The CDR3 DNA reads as TGTGCCAGCAAGGGGGAAGGTCGGACAAGGAACACTGAAGCTTTCTTT. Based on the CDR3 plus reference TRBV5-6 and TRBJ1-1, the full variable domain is DAGVTQSPTHLIKTRGQQVTLRCSPKSGHDTVSWYQQALGQGPQFIFQYYEEEERQRGNFPDRFSGHQFPNYSSELNVNALLLGDSALYLCASKGEGRTRNTEAFFGQGTRLTVV.

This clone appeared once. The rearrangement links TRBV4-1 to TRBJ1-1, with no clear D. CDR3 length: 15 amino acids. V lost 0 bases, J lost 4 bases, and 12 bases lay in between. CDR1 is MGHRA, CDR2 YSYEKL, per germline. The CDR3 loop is CASSQEGMPGTEAFF. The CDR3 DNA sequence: TGCGCCAGCAGCCAAGAGGGCATGCCGGGCACTGAAGCTTTCTTT.

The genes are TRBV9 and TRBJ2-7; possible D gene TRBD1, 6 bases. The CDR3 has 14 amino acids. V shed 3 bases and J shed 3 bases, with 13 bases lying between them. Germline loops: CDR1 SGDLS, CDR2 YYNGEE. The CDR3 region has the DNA TGTGCCAGCAGCGCGCAGGGGATAGGCTACGAGCAGTACTTC. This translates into CASSAQGIGYEQYF.

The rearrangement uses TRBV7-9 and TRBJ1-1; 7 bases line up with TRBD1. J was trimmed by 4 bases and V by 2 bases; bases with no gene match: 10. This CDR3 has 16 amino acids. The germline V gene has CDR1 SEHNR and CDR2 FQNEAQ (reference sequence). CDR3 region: CASSLTRTGSGTEAFF. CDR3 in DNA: TGTGCCAGCAGCTTAACGAGGACAGGTTCGGGCACTGAAGCTTTCTTT.

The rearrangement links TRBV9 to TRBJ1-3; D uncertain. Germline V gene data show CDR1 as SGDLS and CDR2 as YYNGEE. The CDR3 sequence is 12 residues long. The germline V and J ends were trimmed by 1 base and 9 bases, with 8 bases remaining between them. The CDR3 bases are TGTGCCAGCAGCGTATTAGGTGGCACCATATATTTT. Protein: CASSVLGGTIYF.

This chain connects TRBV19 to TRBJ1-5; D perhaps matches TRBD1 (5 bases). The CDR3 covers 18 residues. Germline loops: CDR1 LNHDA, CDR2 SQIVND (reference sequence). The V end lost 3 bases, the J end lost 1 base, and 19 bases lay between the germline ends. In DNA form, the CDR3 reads TGTGCCAGTAGTATGGCGGCCCACGGGGCCGGGAGCAATCAGCCCCAGCATTTT. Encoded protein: CASSMAAHGAGSNQPQHF.

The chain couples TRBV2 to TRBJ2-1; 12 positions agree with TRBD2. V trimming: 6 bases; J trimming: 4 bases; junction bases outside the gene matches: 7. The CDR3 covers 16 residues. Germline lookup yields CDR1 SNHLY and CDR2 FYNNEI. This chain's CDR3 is CASSAASGGAYNEQFF. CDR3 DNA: TGTGCCAGCAGCGCCGCTAGCGGGGGGGCTTACAATGAGCAGTTCTTC. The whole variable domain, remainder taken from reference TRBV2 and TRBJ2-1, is EPEVTQTPSHQVTQMGQEVILRCVPISNHLYFYWYRQILGQKVEFLVSFYNNEISEKSEIFDDQFSVERPDGSNFTLKIRSTKLEDSAMYFCASSAASGGAYNEQFFGPGTRLTVL.

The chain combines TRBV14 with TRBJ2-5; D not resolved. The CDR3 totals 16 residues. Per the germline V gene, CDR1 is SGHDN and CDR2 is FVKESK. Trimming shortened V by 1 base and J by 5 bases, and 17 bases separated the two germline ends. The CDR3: CASSQGRFSNAETQYF. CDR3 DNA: TGTGCCAGCAGCCAAGGACGGTTTTCCAACGCGGAGACCCAGTACTTC. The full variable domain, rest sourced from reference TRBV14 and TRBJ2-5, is EAGVTQFPSHSVIEKGQTVTLRCDPISGHDNLYWYRRVMGKEIKFLLHFVKESKQDESGMPNNRFLAERTGGTYSTLKVQPAELEDSGVYFCASSQGRFSNAETQYFGPGTRLLVL.

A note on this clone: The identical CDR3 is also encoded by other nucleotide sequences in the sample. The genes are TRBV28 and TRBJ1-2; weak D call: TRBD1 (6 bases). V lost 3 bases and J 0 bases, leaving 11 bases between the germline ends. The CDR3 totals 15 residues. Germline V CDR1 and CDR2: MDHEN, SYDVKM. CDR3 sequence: CASSFWGRANYGYTF. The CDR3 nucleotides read TGTGCCAGCAGTTTCTGGGGGCGAGCTAACTATGGCTACACCTTC.

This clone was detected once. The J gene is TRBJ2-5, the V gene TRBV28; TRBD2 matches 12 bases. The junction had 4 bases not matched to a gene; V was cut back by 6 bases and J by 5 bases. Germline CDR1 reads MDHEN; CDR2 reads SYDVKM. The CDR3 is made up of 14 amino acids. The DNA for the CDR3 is TGTGCCAGCAGCACTAGCGGGGGGATTGAGACCCAGTACTTC. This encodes CASSTSGGIETQYF.

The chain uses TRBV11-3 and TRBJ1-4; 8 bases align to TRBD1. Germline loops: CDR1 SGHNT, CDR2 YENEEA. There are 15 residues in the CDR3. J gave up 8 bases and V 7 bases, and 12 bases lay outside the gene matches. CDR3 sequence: CASTMGRGRQEKLFF. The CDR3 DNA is TGTGCCAGCACCATGGGCAGGGGGCGACAGGAAAAACTGTTTTTT. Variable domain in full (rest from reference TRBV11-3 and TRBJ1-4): EAGVVQSPRYKIIEKKQPVAFWCNPISGHNTLYWYLQNLGQGPELLIRYENEEAVDDSQLPKDRFSAERLKGVDSTLKIQPAELGDSAVYLCASTMGRGRQEKLFFGSGTQLSVL.

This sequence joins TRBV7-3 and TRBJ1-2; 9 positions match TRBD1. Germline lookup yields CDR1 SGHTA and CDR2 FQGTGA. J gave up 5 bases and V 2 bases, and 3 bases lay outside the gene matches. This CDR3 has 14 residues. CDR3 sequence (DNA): TGTGCCAGCAGCTTAGCGACAGGGGGGTATGGCTACACCTTC. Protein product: CASSLATGGYGYTF.

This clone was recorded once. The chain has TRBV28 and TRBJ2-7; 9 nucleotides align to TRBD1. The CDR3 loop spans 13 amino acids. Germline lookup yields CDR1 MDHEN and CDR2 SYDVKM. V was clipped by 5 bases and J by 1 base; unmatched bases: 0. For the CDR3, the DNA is TGTGCCAGCAGTGGGACAGGGTCCTACGAGCAGTACTTC. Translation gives CASSGTGSYEQYF.

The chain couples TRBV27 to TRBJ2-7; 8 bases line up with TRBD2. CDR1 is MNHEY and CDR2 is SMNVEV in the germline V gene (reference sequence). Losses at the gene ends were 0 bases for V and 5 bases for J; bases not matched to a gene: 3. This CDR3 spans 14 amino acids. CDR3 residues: CASSLSATSDEQYF. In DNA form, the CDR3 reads TGTGCCAGCAGTTTATCCGCGACTAGCGACGAGCAGTACTTC.

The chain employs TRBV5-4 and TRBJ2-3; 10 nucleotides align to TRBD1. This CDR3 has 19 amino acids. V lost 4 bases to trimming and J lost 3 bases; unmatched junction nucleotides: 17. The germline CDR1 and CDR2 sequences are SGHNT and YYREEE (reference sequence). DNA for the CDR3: TGTGCCAGCAGCGAAACCCCCTTTGGTAGGACAGGGGGAACAGATACGCAGTATTTT. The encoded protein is CASSETPFGRTGGTDTQYF.

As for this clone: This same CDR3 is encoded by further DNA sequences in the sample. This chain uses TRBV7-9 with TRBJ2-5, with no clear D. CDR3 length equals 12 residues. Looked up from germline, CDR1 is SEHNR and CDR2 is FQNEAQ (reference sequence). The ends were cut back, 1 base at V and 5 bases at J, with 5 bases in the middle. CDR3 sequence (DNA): TGTGCCAGCAGCTTAGAAAGTGAGACCCAGTACTTC. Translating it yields CASSLESETQYF.

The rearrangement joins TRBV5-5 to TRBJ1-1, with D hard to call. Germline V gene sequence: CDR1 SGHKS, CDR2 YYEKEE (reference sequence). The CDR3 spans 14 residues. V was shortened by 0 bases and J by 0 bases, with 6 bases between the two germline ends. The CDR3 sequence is CASSLVQMNTEAFF. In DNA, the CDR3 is TGTGCCAGCAGCTTGGTACAGATGAACACTGAAGCTTTCTTT.

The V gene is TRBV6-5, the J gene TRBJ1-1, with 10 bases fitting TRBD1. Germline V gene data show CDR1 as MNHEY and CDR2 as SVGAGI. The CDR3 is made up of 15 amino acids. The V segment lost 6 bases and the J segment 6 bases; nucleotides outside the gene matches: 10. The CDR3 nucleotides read TGTGCCAGCAGCCTACGAACCGGGACAGGGGCTGAAGCTTTCTTT. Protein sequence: CASSLRTGTGAEAFF.

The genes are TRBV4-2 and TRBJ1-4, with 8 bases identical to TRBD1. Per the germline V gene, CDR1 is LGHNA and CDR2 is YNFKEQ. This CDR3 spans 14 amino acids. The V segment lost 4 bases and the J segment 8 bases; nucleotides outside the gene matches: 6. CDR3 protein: CASSPGQVNEKLFF. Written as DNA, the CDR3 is TGTGCCAGCAGCCCGGGACAGGTGAACGAAAAACTGTTTTTT.

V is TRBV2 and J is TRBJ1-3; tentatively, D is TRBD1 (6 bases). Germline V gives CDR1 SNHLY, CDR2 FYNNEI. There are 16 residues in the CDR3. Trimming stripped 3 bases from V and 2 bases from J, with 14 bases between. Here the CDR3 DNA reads TGTGCCAGCAGTGAGAGGGGGATGAGGGCTGGAAACACCATATATTTT. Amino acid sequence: CASSERGMRAGNTIYF.

The CDR3 loop reads CASSDSGAGRTSSYNSPLHF. The CDR3 DNA is TGTGCCAGCAGTGACAGTGGAGCGGGCAGGACGAGCTCCTATAATTCACCCCTCCACTTT. This chain uses TRBV2 with TRBJ1-6; the D is unclear. Deletions cut 3 bases from V and 0 bases from J, with 21 bases between. Per germline, CDR1 SNHLY and CDR2 FYNNEI. There are 20 residues in the CDR3.

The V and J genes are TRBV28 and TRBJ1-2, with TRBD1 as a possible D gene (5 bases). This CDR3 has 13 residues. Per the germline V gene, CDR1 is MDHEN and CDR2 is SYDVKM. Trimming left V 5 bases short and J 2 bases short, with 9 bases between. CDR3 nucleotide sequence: TGTGCCAGCAGTCAGGGAGTCAACTATGGCTACACCTTC. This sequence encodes CASSQGVNYGYTF.